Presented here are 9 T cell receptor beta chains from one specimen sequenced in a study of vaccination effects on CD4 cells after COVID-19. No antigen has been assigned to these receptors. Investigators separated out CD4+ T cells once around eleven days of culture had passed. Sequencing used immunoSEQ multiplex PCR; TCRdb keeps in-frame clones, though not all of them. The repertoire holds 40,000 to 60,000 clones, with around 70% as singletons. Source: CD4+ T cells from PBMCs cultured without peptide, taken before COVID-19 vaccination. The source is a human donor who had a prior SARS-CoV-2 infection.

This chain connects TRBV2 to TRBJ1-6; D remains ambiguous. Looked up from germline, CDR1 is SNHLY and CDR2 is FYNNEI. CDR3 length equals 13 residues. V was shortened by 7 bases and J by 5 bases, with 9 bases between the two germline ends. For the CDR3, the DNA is TGTGCCAGCATCCTCGGGAATAATTCACCCCTCCACTTT. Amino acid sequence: CASILGNNSPLHF.

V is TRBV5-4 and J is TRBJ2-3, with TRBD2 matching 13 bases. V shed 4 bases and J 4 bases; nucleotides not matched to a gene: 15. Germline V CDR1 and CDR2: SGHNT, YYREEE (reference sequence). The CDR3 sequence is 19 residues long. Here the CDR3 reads CASSPETSGGGWIADTQYF. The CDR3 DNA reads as TGTGCCAGCAGCCCGGAAACTAGCGGGGGGGGGTGGATAGCAGATACGCAGTATTTT.

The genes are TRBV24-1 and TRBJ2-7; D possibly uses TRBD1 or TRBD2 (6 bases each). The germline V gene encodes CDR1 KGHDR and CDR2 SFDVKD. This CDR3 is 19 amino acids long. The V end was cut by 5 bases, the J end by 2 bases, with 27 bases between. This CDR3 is CATSAPQGRDGHHTYEQYF. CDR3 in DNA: TGTGCCACCAGTGCCCCTCAGGGGCGGGATGGACATCACACCTACGAGCAGTACTTC.

CDR3 coding DNA: TGTGCCAGCAGCGTAGGCCCAGGGGAAGGCCAAGAGACCCAGTACTTC. This encodes CASSVGPGEGQETQYF. The rearrangement links TRBV9 to TRBJ2-5; a possible D gene is TRBD1 (6 bases). CDR3 length equals 16 residues. Looked up from germline, CDR1 is SGDLS and CDR2 is YYNGEE. With 0 bases removed from V and 1 base from J, the gap between germline ends came to 13 bases.

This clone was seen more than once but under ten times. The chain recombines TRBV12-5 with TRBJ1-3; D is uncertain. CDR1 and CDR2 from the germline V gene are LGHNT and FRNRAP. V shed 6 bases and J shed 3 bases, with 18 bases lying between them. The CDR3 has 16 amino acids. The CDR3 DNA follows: TGTGCTAGTGGCCAGTATCAGGTGGACTTTGGAAACACCATATATTTT. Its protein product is CASGQYQVDFGNTIYF.

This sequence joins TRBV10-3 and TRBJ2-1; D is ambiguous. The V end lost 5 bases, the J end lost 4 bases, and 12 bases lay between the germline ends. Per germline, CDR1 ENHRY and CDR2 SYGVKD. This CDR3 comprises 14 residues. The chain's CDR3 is CAISPGVVYNEQFF. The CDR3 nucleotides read TGTGCCATCAGTCCCGGCGTTGTATACAATGAGCAGTTCTTC.

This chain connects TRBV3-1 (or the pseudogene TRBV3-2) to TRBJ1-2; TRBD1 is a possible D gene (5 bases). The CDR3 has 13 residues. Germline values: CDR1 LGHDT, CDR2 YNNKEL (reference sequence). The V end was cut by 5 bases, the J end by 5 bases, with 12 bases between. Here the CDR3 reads CASSSTEGYGYTF. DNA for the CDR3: TGTGCCAGCAGCTCGACAGAGGGATATGGCTACACCTTC.

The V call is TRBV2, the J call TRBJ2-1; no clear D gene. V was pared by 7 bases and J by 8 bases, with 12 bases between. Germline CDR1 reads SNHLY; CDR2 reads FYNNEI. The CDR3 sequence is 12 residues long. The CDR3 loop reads CASKGRSHEQFF. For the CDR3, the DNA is TGTGCCAGCAAAGGCAGGTCCCATGAGCAGTTCTTC.

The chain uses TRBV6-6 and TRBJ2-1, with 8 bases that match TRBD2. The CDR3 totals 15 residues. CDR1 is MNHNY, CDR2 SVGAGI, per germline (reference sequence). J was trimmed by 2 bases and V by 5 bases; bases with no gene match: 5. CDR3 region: CASSQSGGAYNEQFF. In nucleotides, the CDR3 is TGTGCCAGCAGTCAGAGCGGGGGCGCCTACAATGAGCAGTTCTTC.